This TCR beta chain was identified during a study of cytomegalovirus exposure and HLA in healthy donors (TCRdb year 2017). Background on the whole study: In an earlier analysis of around 540 of the donors, less than 350 Gb of sequence data and 95 million to 130 million unique TCR beta sequences from about 180 million T cells were reported. Class I and class II HLA loci were covered by the typing at four-digit resolution. Across approximately 420 genotyped donors of the cohort, an average of roughly 200,000 unique TCR beta nucleotide sequences per donor were sequenced, and about a sixth of those sequences were non-productive. All discovery cohort repertoires had been generated on a single sequencing platform. Four to six DR-DQ haplotypes were handled as single units for association and clustering, since linkage in the cohort was strong. In a later analysis, previously published TCR beta repertoires from 500 to 750 donors were re-analyzed and high-resolution HLA genotyping was added so that TCR occurrence patterns could be studied. The number of typed donors differed by locus: about 620-640 for A, B, C, DRB1 and DQB1; 522 for DQA1; roughly 600 for DPA1; and some 450 for DPB1. Besides the first cohort of about 730 subjects, a separate validation cohort made up of around 120 different subjects was used. In the later analysis, no new phenotypic data were used to find candidate immune exposures; instead, reliance was placed on TCR beta sequences and their occurrence across donors. Among the roughly 400 genotyped donors, approximately 77% belonged to the genetic ancestry cluster associated with self-reported Caucasian donors. The study profiled the T cell repertoires of about 720 subjects by immunosequencing and related them to cytomegalovirus serostatus. To predict cytomegalovirus infection status, the study combined high-throughput TCR immunosequencing, statistical association of individual TCRs with disease status, and machine learning. The study aimed to test whether cataloging public T cell receptors could reveal signatures of past pathogen exposure. An earlier analysis of roughly 600 of the donors used high-throughput TCR beta sequencing to judge whether each TCR beta V gene segment behaved as functional or pseudogenic. Donor age, sex, ethnicity and CMV serostatus were collected together with the repertoire data. In a later genetic analysis, genome-wide SNP genotypes for about 55% of the 666 donors were used, and that subset was treated as a discovery cohort. An early release covering roughly 580 HLA-typed donors comprised roughly 300 gigabases of sequencing data and 85 million or so unique TCR sequences. Paper-wide results and their limitations: This cohort had only TCR beta chains sequenced, and the lack of alpha or paired-chain data limited which features could be detected. In vitro tests confirmed that a few of the cytomegalovirus-associated TCR beta chains recognize cytomegalovirus antigens. V-gene and J-gene trimming of TCR beta chains was associated with a missense DCLRE1C variant in a later genetic analysis, and the association was replicated in an independent cohort. Most TCR sequences were observed very rarely across donors, whereas some public TCRs were present in many individuals. When HLA alleles, especially DR and DQ, strongly co-occurred, attributing TCR associations to individual alleles was difficult. The classifier was reported to diagnose cytomegalovirus status with high specificity and sensitivity in both the original and validation cohorts. An earlier analysis of 587 of the donors showed that most TCR beta V segments appeared in productive rearrangements either about 90% or about 30% of the time, which broadly matched IMGT annotations. The study listed 150 to 200 TCR beta chains as associated with cytomegalovirus. A later genetic analysis reported fewer N-insertions in productive TCRs among donors in an Asian-associated ancestry cluster than the roughly 720-donor mean. In a later analysis, TCR association rates were found to vary across HLA loci, with the most associated TCRs seen for DRB1 alleles and the fewest for HLA-C alleles. In a later analysis, several top co-occurrence clusters were reported to appear linked to parvovirus B19, influenza, CMV and Epstein-Barr virus. The 87-base-pair reads could not distinguish some IMGT-functional V segments, including TRBV6-2 and TRBV6-3, so those segments were excluded. Roughly uniform sequencing depth across donors was assumed in presence/absence analyses, although this assumption may not hold. A cluster of highly shared sequence variants was judged likely to represent a technical artifact of the sequencing pipeline. CMV serostatus was the only immune exposure information available for the cohort. HLA typing was unavailable for some donors at each locus, so association tests used only the typed subset. A further reported finding was that TCR beta sequences accurately predicted the HLA-A and HLA-B alleles for most subjects in the first cohort. According to the authors, the approach could potentially be generalized to other disease states and immunological phenotypes. At a false discovery rate of 0.05, a later analysis linked 16,951 TCR beta sequences to specific HLA alleles. According to a later analysis, most CMV-associated TCR beta chains appeared to be HLA-restricted, and the HLA associations seemed to be driven largely by CMV exposure. Because counts were too low, approximately 15 rarely observed V segments, including chromosome 9 orphons, were excluded from the earlier analysis of fewer than 650 of the donors. A later analysis found that HLA-associated TCR beta chains were more clonally expanded and had lower generation probabilities than equally common non-associated chains. Correlated functional status among segregating V segments might be attributable to linkage disequilibrium, but an unknown experimental factor could not be ruled out.

The CDR3, from cysteine to phenylalanine, totals 16 residues. Only the CDR3 part of the read is kept: 48 bases, read in frame from the first base. V is shortened by 4 bases, J by 0 bases, and the region joining them spans 16 bases. CDR1 and CDR2, per the germline V gene, are SGDLS and YYNGEE. As regards this clone: The clone's antigen remains unknown. The record has no base qualities; no much larger clone is one base away.

In total, approximately 700 healthy bone marrow donors made up the cohort. All cohort members were sampled while nominally healthy, although unrecorded immune exposures were likely present. The donor tested CMV seronegative and was one of the 352 seronegative cohort members. Every donor gave a peripheral blood sample, and the peripheral blood mononuclear cells from that sample were used for TCR beta sequencing. Genomic DNA extraction from the blood cell samples was performed with the Qiagen DNeasy Blood Extraction Kit. Library generation was performed with the immunoSEQ multiplex PCR assay. A mixture of 60 forward primers for TCR Vbeta segments and 13 reverse primers for TCR Jbeta segments was used in the multiplex PCR. The CDR3 region of rearranged TCR beta genes was amplified from genomic DNA by a multiplex PCR assay. Amplified TCR beta libraries were sequenced as 87-base-pair reads on the Illumina HiSeq System. Processing in the source paper ran as follows. In a later analysis, approximately 74 million unique TCR beta chains were counted across the approximately 670 repertoires, and roughly 11 million of these chains were shared by at least two donors. To remove PCR and sequencing errors, raw reads were error-corrected and collapsed into unique sequences using a nearest-neighbor algorithm that merged closely related sequences. V, D and J gene segments were assigned by aligning CDR3 sequences to IMGT reference sequences. For a sequence to be retained, a match of at least six nucleotides to both a V gene segment and a J gene segment was required. Rearrangements were classified as productive when the CDR3 lacked stop codons and remained in frame with V and J, and all other rearrangements were classified as non-productive. Following IMGT convention, CDR3 was defined as the stretch from the second conserved V-encoded cysteine to the conserved J-encoded phenylalanine. The earlier analysis of about 610 of the donors excluded sequences that lacked an unambiguous match to a single V gene segment. An earlier analysis of several hundred of the donors called V segments functional above 56.7% productive rearrangements and segregating when the between-donor standard deviation exceeded 5%. A statistical classification framework was built to diagnose cytomegalovirus status from the catalog of TCR beta chain sequences. V and J gene assignment, in a later analysis, came from comparing TCR nucleotide sequences with IMGT/GENE-DB human TR gene sequences. In a later analysis, CDR3 sequences and most-parsimonious VDJ recombination scenarios were assigned using the TCRdist pipeline. A later analysis defined each TCR beta chain by its CDR3 amino acid sequence plus V-gene family, and excluded reads lacking a unique V-gene family. To address suspected cross-contamination and a sequencing artifact, a later analysis removed 550 to 750 highly shared, low-generation-probability nucleotide sequences. In a later analysis, a clonal expansion index for each public chain was calculated from normalized within-repertoire ranks of inferred template counts. A later analysis computed generation probabilities with a VDJ recombination model fitted to out-of-frame rearrangements, and checked the results against IGoR. Hypergeometric tests were used in a later analysis to score TCR-TCR, TCR-HLA and TCR-CMV co-occurrence, with a repertoire-size bias correction applied to the TCR pairs. False discovery rates were estimated in a later analysis by permuting HLA or CMV assignments 20 times. In a later analysis, co-occurring TCRs were grouped with DBSCAN, and TCRdist sequence similarity was added when clustering was performed within HLA-allele-positive subsets. Repertoires with fewer than 30,000 or more than 120,000 public chains were left out of co-occurrence clustering, as were roughly five repertoires with anomalous nucleotide sharing. TCRdb mirrors the immuneACCESS table, restricted to in-frame sequences. Some clones are absent from its copies; in checked studies, under half trace to an unresolved V gene, and the reason for the others is unknown. That table gives V, J and clone size, and the DNA gave D and trimming. In this sample the table shows over 130,000 clones, over 75% of which occur a single time. The top ten clones comprise around 0.51% of the sample.

Recombination linked TRBV9 to TRBJ1-1; a tentative D call is TRBD1 (5 bases match). Sequenced sample: PBMCs. This TCR was sampled from a woman aged 35 to 49 in good health and CMV-seronegative. The nucleotide sequence is given as TGTGCCAGCAGCCCCGGACATACAATGATGAACACTGAAGCTTTCTTT. The resulting protein is CASSPGHTMMNTEAFF.